The 29 T cell receptor beta chains given below trace back to one sample, sequenced in a study of vaccination and CD4 T cells after COVID-19. These receptors' antigens are unknown. Cultured CD4+ T cell DNA was sequenced using the Oncomine TCR Beta short-read assay. TCRdb processed the PCR reads anew with MiXCR; each CDR3 protein has one entry. This repertoire shows more than 15,000 distinct CDR3 sequences, approximately 58% found once; its top ten account for about 5.5%. Treatment reported: approximately nine-day PBMC culture with coronavirus spike peptide pools or control peptides (ViraFEST assay). Sequencing was performed on CD4+ T cells from blood, cultured in vitro, taken after SARS-CoV-2 vaccination. The receptor set was obtained from a human donor who had recovered from COVID-19.

The J gene is TRBJ1-2, the V gene TRBV6-2 or TRBV6-3; D gene ambiguous. Trimming took off 5 bases at V and 3 bases at J, with 7 bases between the two ends. The CDR3 consists of 12 residues. Looked up from germline, CDR1 is MNHEY and CDR2 is SVGEGT. The CDR3: CASSEDHYGYTF. The CDR3 region has the DNA TGTGCCAGCAGTGAGGACCACTATGGCTACACCTTC.

The gene calls are TRBV7-9 and TRBJ2-1, with 8 nucleotides matching TRBD1. Per germline, CDR1 SEHNR and CDR2 FQNEAQ (reference sequence). This CDR3 spans 16 amino acids. J gave up 3 bases and V 5 bases, and 9 bases lay outside the gene matches. CDR3 coding DNA: TGTGCCAGCAGCCCGGGGGTGACAGGGGTCTACAATGAGCAGTTCTTC. This encodes CASSPGVTGVYNEQFF.

This rearrangement joins TRBV6-2 or TRBV6-3 to TRBJ2-7, with 10 bases lining up with TRBD2. The germline V gene has CDR1 MNHEY and CDR2 SVGEGT. The CDR3 totals 13 residues. Trimming removed 4 bases from V and 7 bases from J; junction bases left unmatched: 4. The CDR3 protein is CASSLASGGEQYF. In nucleotides, the CDR3 is TGTGCCAGCAGTTTGGCTAGCGGGGGTGAGCAGTACTTC.

V is TRBV28 and J is TRBJ1-1; 8 positions agree with TRBD1. The germline V gene encodes CDR1 MDHEN and CDR2 SYDVKM. With 7 bases clipped from V and 5 bases from J, the junction kept 12 bases outside the gene matches. This CDR3 contains 15 residues. This CDR3 is CASIRGPWQGTEAFF. The CDR3 nucleotides read TGTGCCAGCATCAGGGGGCCCTGGCAGGGAACTGAAGCTTTCTTT.

This clonotype turned up a few times. J is TRBJ2-7 and V is TRBV4-1; no clear D. This CDR3 contains 13 residues. V gave up 4 bases and J gave up 3 bases, with 10 bases separating them. The germline V gene encodes CDR1 MGHRA and CDR2 YSYEKL. The CDR3 spells CASSRELSYEQYF. The CDR3 DNA sequence: TGCGCCAGCAGCCGCGAACTTAGCTACGAGCAGTACTTC.

V gene TRBV6-1 combines with J gene TRBJ1-4; weak D call: TRBD1 (6 bases). Trimming shortened V by 10 bases and J by 6 bases, and 12 bases separated the two germline ends. The CDR3 has 12 residues. In germline, CDR1 is MNHNS, CDR2 SASEGT. CDR3 sequence (DNA): TGTGCCACCTTGGGGGCGGATGAAAAACTGTTTTTT. Protein product: CATLGADEKLFF.

This clonotype was picked up a small number of times. The gene calls are TRBV20-1 and TRBJ1-1; D is undetermined. V lost 5 bases and J 0 bases, leaving 7 bases between the germline ends. Germline CDR1 reads DFQATT; CDR2 reads SNEGSKA (reference sequence). The CDR3 length is 12 residues. The DNA for the CDR3 is TGCAGTGCTTTCAAAGTGAACACTGAAGCTTTCTTT. This encodes CSAFKVNTEAFF.

This clonotype was seen once. The chain recombines TRBV20-1 with TRBJ2-3; 12 nucleotides align to TRBD2. This CDR3 comprises 15 residues. Germline CDR1 DFQATT, CDR2 SNEGSKA (reference sequence). V was clipped by 4 bases and J by 4 bases; unmatched bases: 6. The CDR3 is CSATRLAGDPDTQYF. The CDR3 DNA reads as TGCAGTGCTACCAGACTAGCGGGAGACCCAGATACGCAGTATTTT.

The table lists this clonotype with a few counts. The J gene is TRBJ2-7, the V gene TRBV20-1; TRBD1 might be the D (5 bases). This CDR3 has 12 amino acids. Germline V CDR1 and CDR2: DFQATT, SNEGSKA (reference sequence). The V and J ends lost 5 bases and 5 bases respectively, with 13 bases between them. The CDR3 DNA sequence: TGCAGTGCTGAAAGGGGCTGGAACGAGCAGTACTTC. This codes for CSAERGWNEQYF.

The V and J genes are TRBV12-3 or TRBV12-4 and TRBJ1-5; a weak D match, TRBD1 (5 bases). V lost 3 bases, J lost 2 bases, and 11 bases lay in between. This CDR3 is built from 15 residues. The CDR3 is CASSLRGIGNQPQHF. Here the CDR3 DNA reads TGTGCCAGCAGTTTGAGGGGAATTGGCAATCAGCCCCAGCATTTT.

The chain is built from TRBV11-2 and TRBJ2-1; 11 nucleotides line up with TRBD2. The CDR3 covers 14 residues. In germline, CDR1 is SGHAT, CDR2 FQNNGV. V shed 5 bases and J 6 bases; nucleotides not matched to a gene: 3. As DNA, the CDR3 is TGTGCCAGCAGCCGGACTAGCGGGTTCAATGAGCAGTTCTTC. It is translated as CASSRTSGFNEQFF.

The genes are TRBV7-8 and TRBJ1-1; 7 nucleotides match TRBD1. The CDR3 has 16 amino acids. Germline loops: CDR1 SGHVS, CDR2 FQNEAQ. V lost 6 bases and J lost 3; bases outside the gene matches: 13. DNA for the CDR3: TGTGCCAGCAGTCACTCAGGCCGAGACAGGGACACTGAAGCTTTCTTT. Residues: CASSHSGRDRDTEAFF.

This clonotype was seen just once. V and J are TRBV2 and TRBJ1-2; no clear D gene. Trimming took 6 bases from V and 5 from J, leaving 10 bases between them. The CDR3 loop spans 12 amino acids. Germline V lookup: CDR1 SNHLY, CDR2 FYNNEI. The CDR3 nucleotides are TGTGCCAGCAGACCCGGGTCTTATGGCTACACCTTC. This encodes CASRPGSYGYTF.

The DNA for the CDR3 is TGCGCCAGCAGCCAAGGCCTGGGGCGCGGGGCCAGGCAAGAGACCCAGTACTTC. Its translation is CASSQGLGRGARQETQYF. The chain links TRBV5-1 to TRBJ2-5, with a weak D call TRBD2 (6 bases). Germline V gene sequence: CDR1 SGHRS, CDR2 YFSETQ. The CDR3 contains 18 residues. V was pared by 4 bases and J by 2 bases, with 24 bases between.

This chain uses TRBV27 with TRBJ1-6, with D perhaps matching TRBD1 (6 bases). With 1 base removed from V and 6 bases from J, the gap between germline ends came to 10 bases. This CDR3 is 15 amino acids long. The germline CDR1 and CDR2 sequences are MNHEY and SMNVEV (reference sequence). The CDR3 region has the DNA TGTGCCAGCAGTTTATTTGCAGGGGCTAATTCACCCCTCCACTTT. This translates into CASSLFAGANSPLHF.

V is TRBV5-1 and J is TRBJ2-5; tentative D call: TRBD1 (6 bases). The CDR3 is 13 residues long. Trimming pared 3 bases from V and 1 base from J, leaving 7 bases between. Germline CDR1 is SGHRS and CDR2 is YFSETQ. The CDR3 nucleotides read TGCGCCAGCAGCTCGACAGGCCAAGAGACCCAGTACTTC. Translated, it gives CASSSTGQETQYF.

This clonotype has only a few counts. This rearrangement joins TRBV27 to TRBJ1-2; 7 positions match TRBD1. The CDR3 covers 14 residues. V lost 1 base, J lost 7 bases, and 6 bases stayed unmatched. Germline lookup yields CDR1 MNHEY and CDR2 SMNVEV (reference sequence). The CDR3 DNA reads as TGTGCCAGCAGTTTATATGGGGACAGCGGTGGCTACACCTTC. It encodes CASSLYGDSGGYTF.

This clonotype was counted between two and nine times. The V and J genes are TRBV7-2 and TRBJ1-5; a weak D match, TRBD1 (5 bases). Germline assignment: CDR1 SGHTA and CDR2 FQGNSA. The V and J ends lost 4 bases and 0 bases respectively, with 16 bases between them. The CDR3 contains 17 residues. In DNA, the CDR3 is TGTGCCAGCAGCTCCCACGGGGCCGGGTATAGCAATCAGCCCCAGCATTTT. This encodes CASSSHGAGYSNQPQHF.

This rearrangement joins TRBV20-1 to TRBJ2-3; no clear D. Trimming pared 5 bases from V and 0 bases from J, leaving 9 bases between. This CDR3 is 13 amino acids long. Per the germline V gene, CDR1 is DFQATT and CDR2 is SNEGSKA (reference sequence). This chain's CDR3 is CSAPITSTDTQYF. In DNA form, the CDR3 reads TGCAGTGCTCCGATAACTAGCACAGATACGCAGTATTTT.

This clonotype occurred a few times. The chain joins TRBV7-2 to TRBJ2-5; 7 nucleotides align to TRBD2. V shed 2 bases and J 5 bases; nucleotides not matched to a gene: 5. This CDR3 is 14 amino acids long. Germline V lookup: CDR1 SGHTA, CDR2 FQGNSA. CDR3 sequence: CASSLWRGRETQYF. CDR3 DNA sequence: TGTGCCAGCAGCTTATGGCGGGGGAGGGAGACCCAGTACTTC.

CDR3 DNA sequence: TGTGCCAGCAGCGCCGAGCAGGGGACTCGGAACGAGCAGTACTTC. Encoded protein: CASSAEQGTRNEQYF. V usage is TRBV6-2 or TRBV6-3 and J usage is TRBJ2-7, with D perhaps being TRBD1 or TRBD2 (6 bases each). Germline V lookup: CDR1 MNHEY, CDR2 SVGEGT. This CDR3 has 15 amino acids. V was trimmed by 6 bases and J by 5 bases, leaving 20 bases between them.

The chain uses TRBV6-1 and TRBJ2-5; the D is unclear. Between the trimmed V and J ends, which lost 2 bases and 5 bases, there was a span of 6 bases. CDR3 length: 12 residues. Germline CDR1 MNHNS, CDR2 SASEGT. The CDR3: CASSENRETQYF. DNA of the CDR3: TGTGCCAGCAGTGAAAACCGGGAGACCCAGTACTTC.

This rearrangement joins TRBV5-4 to TRBJ1-2, with D possibly being TRBD1 (5 bases). The CDR3 loop spans 15 amino acids. V gave up 3 bases and J gave up 3 bases, with 15 bases separating them. The germline V gene has CDR1 SGHNT and CDR2 YYREEE (reference sequence). The CDR3 nucleotides are TGTGCCAGCAGCTCAAGGGGCCCCGGGGACTATGGCTACACCTTC. Protein: CASSSRGPGDYGYTF.

This rearrangement joins TRBV9 to TRBJ1-6, with 7 bases matching TRBD1. This CDR3 region has 14 residues. Germline CDR1 reads SGDLS; CDR2 reads YYNGEE. V dropped 1 base and J dropped 12; count of bases not matched to a gene: 7. For the CDR3, the DNA is TGTGCCAGCAGCGTAACAGGGGAAGTCGGACCCCTCCACTTT. It translates to CASSVTGEVGPLHF.

The table lists this clonotype with a few counts. In DNA form, the CDR3 reads TGTGCCAGCAGCTCACGAAATCGGGGCGATTATGGCTACACCTTC. It specifies CASSSRNRGDYGYTF. The rearrangement uses TRBV7-2 and TRBJ1-2; perhaps TRBD1 as D (5 bases). The CDR3 is 15 amino acids. Trimming left V 4 bases short and J 5 bases short, with 17 bases between. The V gene's germline CDR1 is SGHTA and CDR2 FQGNSA.

This chain links TRBV10-3 with TRBJ2-7; D call uncertain. Looked up from germline, CDR1 is ENHRY and CDR2 is SYGVKD. The CDR3 contains 16 residues. Between the trimmed V and J ends, which lost 0 bases and 3 bases, there was a span of 15 bases. The DNA of the CDR3 is TGTGCCATCAGTGAGTCGAATCCCCTAGGTAACTACGAGCAGTACTTC. Translation gives CAISESNPLGNYEQYF.

This sequence joins TRBV20-1 and TRBJ1-1; 11 positions match TRBD1. Germline V lookup: CDR1 DFQATT, CDR2 SNEGSKA (reference sequence). The J segment lost 3 bases and the V segment lost 3 bases, leaving 3 bases of the junction unmatched. The CDR3 is made up of 14 amino acids. CDR3 amino acids: CSASRGQGDTEAFF. The CDR3 coding sequence is TGCAGTGCTAGCAGGGGACAGGGGGACACTGAAGCTTTCTTT.

This clonotype occurred a few times. The chain has TRBV12-3 or TRBV12-4 and TRBJ1-2; no clear D gene. V was clipped by 6 bases and J by 6 bases, with 17 bases between them. This CDR3 is built from 14 residues. CDR3 DNA sequence: TGTGCCAGCAGCCCGTCTATGCGTGTCCATGGCTACACCTTC. This sequence encodes CASSPSMRVHGYTF.

The genes are TRBV5-1 and TRBJ2-7, with 7 positions matching TRBD1. This CDR3 region has 12 residues. Germline trimming cut 4 bases from V and 6 bases from J; bases unmatched to any gene: 4. Germline V gene sequence: CDR1 SGHRS, CDR2 YFSETQ. DNA of the CDR3: TGCGCCAGCAGCGACGGGACAGTCGAGCAGTACTTC. Translated: CASSDGTVEQYF.